The rows below give T cell receptor beta chains drawn from one sample of a study of T cells in Graves' hyperthyroidism and ophthalmopathy. Using its own MiXCR run on the multiplex PCR reads, TCRdb lists one record per CDR3 protein. The table shows 730,000 or so distinct CDR3 sequences, with roughly a sixth occurring only once. Sequencing input: blood. These receptors came from a woman aged 45-60 years with Graves' hyperthyroidism that later progressed to Graves' ophthalmopathy. The CDR3 runs from the conserved cysteine through the conserved F or W. D genes are given only for firm matches. Only part of the rows carry a size: once, few, many, or a class if the clone is expanded.

d_gene: NA; v_gene: TRBV15; j_gene: TRBJ1-6; abundance: NA; CDR3aa: CATGGGSTYNSPLHF; CDR3nt: TGTGCCACGGGGGGGGGGTCGACGTATAATTCACCCCTCCACTTT
d_gene: NA; v_gene: TRBV20-1; j_gene: TRBJ1-1; abundance: many; CDR3aa: CSAESARTSNTEAFF; CDR3nt: TGCAGTGCCGAAAGCGCGCGGACAAGTAACACTGAAGCTTTCTTT
d_gene: TRBD1; v_gene: TRBV15; j_gene: TRBJ1-4; abundance: few; CDR3aa: CATSRGTGAGEKLFF; CDR3nt: TGTGCCACCAGCAGAGGGACAGGGGCGGGTGAAAAACTGTTTTTT
d_gene: NA; v_gene: TRBV9; j_gene: TRBJ2-5; abundance: NA; CDR3aa: CASSVGWYGQETQYF; CDR3nt: TGTGCCAGCAGCGTAGGGTGGTACGGACAAGAGACCCAGTACTTC
d_gene: TRBD2; v_gene: TRBV9; j_gene: TRBJ2-1; abundance: NA; CDR3aa: CASSVLAGGVYNEQFF; CDR3nt: TGTGCCAGCAGCGTTCTAGCGGGGGGCGTATACAATGAGCAGTTCTTC
d_gene: TRBD2; v_gene: TRBV20-1; j_gene: TRBJ2-1; abundance: NA; CDR3aa: CSATGRGVNEQFF; CDR3nt: TGCAGTGCTACGGGGCGGGGGGTCAATGAGCAGTTCTTC
d_gene: TRBD2; v_gene: TRBV3-1; j_gene: TRBJ2-1; abundance: NA; CDR3aa: CASSQDASGSGEQFF; CDR3nt: TGTGCCAGCAGCCAAGACGCTAGCGGGAGTGGGGAGCAGTTCTTC
d_gene: NA; v_gene: TRBV20-1; j_gene: TRBJ2-1; abundance: few; CDR3aa: CSASPLPNAQFF; CDR3nt: TGCAGTGCTAGTCCGCTTCCGAATGCGCAGTTCTTC
d_gene: NA; v_gene: TRBV20-1; j_gene: TRBJ2-5; abundance: many; CDR3aa: CSAEDEGGLGSETQYF; CDR3nt: TGCAGTGCCGAGGACGAGGGGGGGCTGGGTTCGGAGACCCAGTACTTC
d_gene: NA; v_gene: TRBV11-2; j_gene: TRBJ1-5; abundance: NA; CDR3aa: CASSRDDYSNQPQHF; CDR3nt: TGTGCCAGCAGCCGGGACGATTATAGCAATCAGCCCCAGCATTTT
d_gene: TRBD1; v_gene: TRBV20-1; j_gene: TRBJ1-1; abundance: many; CDR3aa: CSARDAQGATEAFF; CDR3nt: TGCAGTGCTAGAGATGCACAGGGGGCCACTGAAGCTTTCTTT
d_gene: TRBD1; v_gene: TRBV5-5; j_gene: TRBJ1-1; abundance: many; CDR3aa: CASSLATYRGTEAFF; CDR3nt: TGTGCCAGCAGCTTGGCCACGTACAGGGGCACTGAAGCTTTCTTT
d_gene: TRBD1; v_gene: TRBV19; j_gene: TRBJ1-2; abundance: few; CDR3aa: CASSFPTGAGIYGYTF; CDR3nt: TGTGCCAGTAGTTTCCCGACAGGGGCTGGTATCTATGGCTACACCTTC
d_gene: NA; v_gene: TRBV12-3/TRBV12-4; j_gene: TRBJ1-2; abundance: many; CDR3aa: CASSRAGRYGYTF; CDR3nt: TGTGCCAGCTCCCGAGCCGGCCGCTACGGCTACACCTTC
d_gene: NA; v_gene: TRBV18; j_gene: TRBJ2-2; abundance: NA; CDR3aa: CASSPFSEGANTGELFF; CDR3nt: TGTGCCAGCTCACCATTCTCTGAGGGAGCGAACACCGGGGAGCTGTTTTTT
d_gene: NA; v_gene: TRBV6-6; j_gene: TRBJ1-5; abundance: few; CDR3aa: CASSYSKRPNQPQHF; CDR3nt: TGTGCCAGCAGTTACTCGAAAAGGCCTAATCAGCCCCAGCATTTT
d_gene: TRBD1; v_gene: TRBV5-6; j_gene: TRBJ2-7; abundance: NA; CDR3aa: CASIEGQASYEQYF; CDR3nt: TGTGCCAGCATCGAGGGACAGGCCTCCTACGAGCAGTACTTC
d_gene: NA; v_gene: TRBV11-2; j_gene: TRBJ2-1; abundance: many; CDR3aa: CASSFGESEQFF; CDR3nt: TGTGCCAGCAGCTTCGGCGAGAGTGAGCAGTTCTTC
d_gene: NA; v_gene: TRBV7-8; j_gene: TRBJ1-2; abundance: few; CDR3aa: CASSPSEWGSYGYTF; CDR3nt: TGTGCCAGCAGTCCATCTGAGTGGGGGTCCTATGGCTACACCTTC
d_gene: NA; v_gene: TRBV27; j_gene: TRBJ2-5; abundance: many; CDR3aa: CASSLAPYQETQYF; CDR3nt: TGTGCCAGCAGTTTAGCCCCGTACCAAGAGACCCAGTACTTC
d_gene: NA; v_gene: TRBV15; j_gene: TRBJ1-2; abundance: many; CDR3aa: CATSRGDGYGYTF; CDR3nt: TGTGCCACCAGCAGAGGTGACGGCTATGGCTACACCTTC
d_gene: TRBD2; v_gene: TRBV7-2; j_gene: TRBJ2-5; abundance: many; CDR3aa: CASSSGLAGIQETQYF; CDR3nt: TGTGCCAGCAGCTCGGGACTAGCGGGGATACAAGAGACCCAGTACTTC
d_gene: NA; v_gene: TRBV6-1; j_gene: TRBJ2-6; abundance: few; CDR3aa: CASRSQVGGANVLTF; CDR3nt: TGTGCCAGCAGATCCCAGGTCGGTGGGGCCAACGTCCTGACTTTC
d_gene: NA; v_gene: TRBV9; j_gene: TRBJ1-1; abundance: NA; CDR3aa: CASSVYLSTEAFF; CDR3nt: TGTGCCAGCAGCGTATACCTAAGCACTGAAGCTTTCTTT
d_gene: TRBD1; v_gene: TRBV12-3/TRBV12-4; j_gene: TRBJ2-1; abundance: many; CDR3aa: CASRPGTGVGAEQFF; CDR3nt: TGTGCCAGCAGACCTGGGACAGGGGTAGGGGCTGAGCAGTTCTTC
d_gene: TRBD1; v_gene: TRBV11-1; j_gene: TRBJ1-6; abundance: few; CDR3aa: CASSSQGHNSPLHF; CDR3nt: TGTGCCAGCAGCTCACAGGGGCATAATTCACCCCTCCACTTT
d_gene: TRBD1; v_gene: TRBV27; j_gene: TRBJ2-7; abundance: NA; CDR3aa: CASRYTGTGSYEQYF; CDR3nt: TGTGCCAGCAGATATACCGGGACAGGGAGCTACGAGCAGTACTTC
d_gene: NA; v_gene: TRBV6-1; j_gene: TRBJ1-1; abundance: many; CDR3aa: CASSTGQREAFF; CDR3nt: TGTGCCAGCAGTACTGGGCAGAGAGAAGCTTTCTTT
d_gene: NA; v_gene: TRBV7-7; j_gene: TRBJ1-1; abundance: NA; CDR3aa: CASSLQVGTPREAFF; CDR3nt: TGTGCTAGCAGCTTACAAGTTGGGACGCCCCGTGAAGCTTTCTTT